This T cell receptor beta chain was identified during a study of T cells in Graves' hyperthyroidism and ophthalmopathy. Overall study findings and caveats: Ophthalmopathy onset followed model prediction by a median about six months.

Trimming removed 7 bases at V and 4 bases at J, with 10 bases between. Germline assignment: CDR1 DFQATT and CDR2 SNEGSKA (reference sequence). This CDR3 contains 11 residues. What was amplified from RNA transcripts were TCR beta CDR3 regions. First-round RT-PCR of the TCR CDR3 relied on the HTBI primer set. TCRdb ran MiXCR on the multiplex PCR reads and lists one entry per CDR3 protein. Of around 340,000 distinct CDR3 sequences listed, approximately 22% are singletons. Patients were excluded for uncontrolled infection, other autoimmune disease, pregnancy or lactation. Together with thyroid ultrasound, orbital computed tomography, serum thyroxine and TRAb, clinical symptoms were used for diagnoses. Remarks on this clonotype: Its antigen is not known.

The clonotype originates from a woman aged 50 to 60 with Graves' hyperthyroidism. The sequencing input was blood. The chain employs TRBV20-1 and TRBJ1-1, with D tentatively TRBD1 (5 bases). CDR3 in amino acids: CSGGTGTEAFF. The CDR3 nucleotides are TGCAGTGGTGGAACAGGCACTGAAGCTTTCTTT.